This TCR beta chain derives from a study of blood T cell repertoires in COVID-19. The protocol was immunoSEQ multiplex PCR, while the TCRdb copy is restricted to in-frame clones and leaves out a portion. The repertoire consists of 65,000 to 90,000 clones, with roughly 83% occurring once and the leading ten covering roughly 6%. This clone showed up just once. V lost 1 base, J lost 8 bases, and 7 bases stayed unmatched. The CDR3 totals 14 residues. Germline V gene lookup returns CDR1 SEHNR and CDR2 FQNEAQ (reference sequence). Sequenced sample: peripheral blood. The sequence was obtained from an older woman with acute or convalescent COVID-19. This chain uses TRBV7-9 with TRBJ1-2; TRBD1 matches at 7 bases. The chain's CDR3 is CASSLEQGLRGYTF. For the CDR3, the DNA is TGTGCCAGCAGCTTAGAACAGGGGCTGCGGGGCTACACCTTC.